This T cell receptor (beta chain) comes out of a study of blood T cells in healthy people across ages. Findings and limits, study-wide: Possibly, changes in expanded clonotypes were confounded because donor CMV status was unknown. Since the PBMCs were unsorted, naive and antigen-experienced cells could not be conclusively compared.

The germline CDR1 and CDR2 sequences are MNHEY and SVGAGI. The CDR3 runs 12 residues. The germline V and J ends were trimmed by 4 bases and 11 bases, with 11 bases remaining between them. Details on this clonotype: No antigen is known for it.

Combining a sample-barcoded 5' primer with a J-beta primer mix, a second PCR ran for 7 to 11 cycles. A single record per CDR3 protein comes from TCRdb applying MiXCR to the 5' RACE reads. The sample holds about 830,000 distinct CDR3 sequences, roughly 60% seen once. The V gene is TRBV6-5, the J gene TRBJ2-2, with D tentatively TRBD1 or TRBD2 (5 bases each). The receptor's source is a man aged 30 to 45 in good health. Sequencing was done on a sample of blood. For the CDR3, the DNA is TGTGCCAGCAGTTGGGGACGGACAGAGCTGTTTTTT. It is translated as CASSWGRTELFF.